This TCR beta chain derives from a study of T-cell memory formation after mild COVID-19 (dated by TCRdb to the early 2020s). Regarding the study in general: TCR sequence clusters from the two donors were found to be largely donor specific. Longitudinal TCRalpha and TCRbeta repertoire sequencing tracked T-cell clones expanding and contracting after mild COVID-19 in two donors. Two young, previously healthy adult volunteers made up the cohort, one male and one female.

What the study reported, not specific to this receptor: Contracting CD4+ clones were located mainly in the CM and EM memory subsets, whereas CD8+ clones were found to be enriched in EMRA. The study covered only a couple of mild cases, and larger cohorts including severe cases with pre-infection samples were considered necessary. Whether the second-wave clones peaking on day 37 were SARS-CoV-2 specific was not confirmed. Clones that contracted from day 15 to 85 showed balanced CD4/CD8 phenotypes, whereas a second wave of clones that expanded from day 15 to 37 leaned towards CD4+. The detection of some responding clones in pre-infection memory suggests that pre-existing cross-reactive memory T cells joined the SARS-CoV-2 response.

Comments on this clonotype: The antigen this receptor binds is unknown. One base away there is no much larger clone; base qualities are not given.

Instrument on record: Illumina NovaSeq 6000. Using 5'RACE with constant-segment primers, TCRalpha and TCRbeta cDNA libraries were constructed, with sample barcodes and unique molecular identifiers added in the process. Trizol reagent was used to extract RNA from every sample. Libraries were amplified in two PCR steps, with a second sample barcode and Illumina TruSeq adapters added in the second step. Sequencing of libraries was performed on an Illumina NovaSeq with 2 x 150 bp paired-end reads. In the source study's methods: With migec v1.2.7, reads were demultiplexed and then collapsed into UMI-guided consensus sequences. Using mixcr v2.1.11, UMI consensuses were aligned to TRA and TRB V and J templates and then assembled into clonotypes. Clonotypes were classified as expanded or contracted when called significant by both edgeR and NoisET, with noise models trained on biological replicates. For edgeR calls, the cutoffs were a false discovery rate-adjusted p below 0.01 and a log2 fold-change threshold of 1. As an exploratory analysis of dynamics, max-normalized trajectories of the 1000 most abundant clonotypes were examined with PCA combined with hierarchical clustering. The CD4 or CD8 phenotype of responding clones was assigned using the separately sequenced CD4+ and CD8+ repertoires. TCRdb itself trimmed the public reads at Q25 with fastp, ran MiXCR and retained productive beta chains. One record per CDR3 amino acid sequence lists the most common genes and DNA. It is TCRdb's table, rather than the study itself, that gives the V and J calls and clone size. The sample profile shows about 350,000 distinct CDR3 sequences; around 14% of them were found once. About 22% of the sample comes from the top ten.

Including cysteine and phenylalanine, the CDR3 has 16 amino acids. Only the CDR3 part of the read is kept: 48 bases, read in frame from the first base. V is cut by 1 base and J by 0 bases, and the space between the germline ends is 12 bases. CDR1 SGDLS and CDR2 YYNGEE are derived from the germline V gene. Ficoll-Paque density gradient centrifugation was the method used to isolate PBMCs. The chain is made from TRBV9 and TRBJ2-3; TRBD1 might be the D gene, on 5 matching bases. The receptor comes from a man aged 18 to 35 who had mild COVID-19 (a few samples of this study predate the infection). The sample titles of this study are shuffled in the database, so cell type and time point are left out; the donor was told from shared clones. What was sequenced was PBMCs or a T cell subset sorted from them (not recorded which). The sequenced DNA is TGTGCCAGCAGCGTAAGTGGGGCAGGTAGCACAGATACGCAGTATTTT. Its coded protein is CASSVSGAGSTDTQYF.